This T cell receptor beta chain was identified in a study of technical replicates of blood from a few donors. The germline CDR1 and CDR2 sequences are SGHVS and FQNEAQ. The CDR3 has 17 amino acids. The J segment lost 6 bases and the V segment lost 0 bases, leaving 8 bases of the junction unmatched. Sequencing used immunoSEQ multiplex PCR; TCRdb keeps in-frame clones, though not all of them. The sample lists some 79,000 clones, approximately 91% occurring once. V gene TRBV7-8 combines with J gene TRBJ2-7, with 13 bases aligning to TRBD2. Material: T cells isolated from PBMCs. This sequence originates from a human donor in good health. Some clones in this sample may be carry-over from other donors' samples. In DNA, the CDR3 is TGTGCCAGCAGCTTAGCGCAAGGACTAGCGGGAGCTGTCGAGCAGTACTTC. This encodes CASSLAQGLAGAVEQYF.